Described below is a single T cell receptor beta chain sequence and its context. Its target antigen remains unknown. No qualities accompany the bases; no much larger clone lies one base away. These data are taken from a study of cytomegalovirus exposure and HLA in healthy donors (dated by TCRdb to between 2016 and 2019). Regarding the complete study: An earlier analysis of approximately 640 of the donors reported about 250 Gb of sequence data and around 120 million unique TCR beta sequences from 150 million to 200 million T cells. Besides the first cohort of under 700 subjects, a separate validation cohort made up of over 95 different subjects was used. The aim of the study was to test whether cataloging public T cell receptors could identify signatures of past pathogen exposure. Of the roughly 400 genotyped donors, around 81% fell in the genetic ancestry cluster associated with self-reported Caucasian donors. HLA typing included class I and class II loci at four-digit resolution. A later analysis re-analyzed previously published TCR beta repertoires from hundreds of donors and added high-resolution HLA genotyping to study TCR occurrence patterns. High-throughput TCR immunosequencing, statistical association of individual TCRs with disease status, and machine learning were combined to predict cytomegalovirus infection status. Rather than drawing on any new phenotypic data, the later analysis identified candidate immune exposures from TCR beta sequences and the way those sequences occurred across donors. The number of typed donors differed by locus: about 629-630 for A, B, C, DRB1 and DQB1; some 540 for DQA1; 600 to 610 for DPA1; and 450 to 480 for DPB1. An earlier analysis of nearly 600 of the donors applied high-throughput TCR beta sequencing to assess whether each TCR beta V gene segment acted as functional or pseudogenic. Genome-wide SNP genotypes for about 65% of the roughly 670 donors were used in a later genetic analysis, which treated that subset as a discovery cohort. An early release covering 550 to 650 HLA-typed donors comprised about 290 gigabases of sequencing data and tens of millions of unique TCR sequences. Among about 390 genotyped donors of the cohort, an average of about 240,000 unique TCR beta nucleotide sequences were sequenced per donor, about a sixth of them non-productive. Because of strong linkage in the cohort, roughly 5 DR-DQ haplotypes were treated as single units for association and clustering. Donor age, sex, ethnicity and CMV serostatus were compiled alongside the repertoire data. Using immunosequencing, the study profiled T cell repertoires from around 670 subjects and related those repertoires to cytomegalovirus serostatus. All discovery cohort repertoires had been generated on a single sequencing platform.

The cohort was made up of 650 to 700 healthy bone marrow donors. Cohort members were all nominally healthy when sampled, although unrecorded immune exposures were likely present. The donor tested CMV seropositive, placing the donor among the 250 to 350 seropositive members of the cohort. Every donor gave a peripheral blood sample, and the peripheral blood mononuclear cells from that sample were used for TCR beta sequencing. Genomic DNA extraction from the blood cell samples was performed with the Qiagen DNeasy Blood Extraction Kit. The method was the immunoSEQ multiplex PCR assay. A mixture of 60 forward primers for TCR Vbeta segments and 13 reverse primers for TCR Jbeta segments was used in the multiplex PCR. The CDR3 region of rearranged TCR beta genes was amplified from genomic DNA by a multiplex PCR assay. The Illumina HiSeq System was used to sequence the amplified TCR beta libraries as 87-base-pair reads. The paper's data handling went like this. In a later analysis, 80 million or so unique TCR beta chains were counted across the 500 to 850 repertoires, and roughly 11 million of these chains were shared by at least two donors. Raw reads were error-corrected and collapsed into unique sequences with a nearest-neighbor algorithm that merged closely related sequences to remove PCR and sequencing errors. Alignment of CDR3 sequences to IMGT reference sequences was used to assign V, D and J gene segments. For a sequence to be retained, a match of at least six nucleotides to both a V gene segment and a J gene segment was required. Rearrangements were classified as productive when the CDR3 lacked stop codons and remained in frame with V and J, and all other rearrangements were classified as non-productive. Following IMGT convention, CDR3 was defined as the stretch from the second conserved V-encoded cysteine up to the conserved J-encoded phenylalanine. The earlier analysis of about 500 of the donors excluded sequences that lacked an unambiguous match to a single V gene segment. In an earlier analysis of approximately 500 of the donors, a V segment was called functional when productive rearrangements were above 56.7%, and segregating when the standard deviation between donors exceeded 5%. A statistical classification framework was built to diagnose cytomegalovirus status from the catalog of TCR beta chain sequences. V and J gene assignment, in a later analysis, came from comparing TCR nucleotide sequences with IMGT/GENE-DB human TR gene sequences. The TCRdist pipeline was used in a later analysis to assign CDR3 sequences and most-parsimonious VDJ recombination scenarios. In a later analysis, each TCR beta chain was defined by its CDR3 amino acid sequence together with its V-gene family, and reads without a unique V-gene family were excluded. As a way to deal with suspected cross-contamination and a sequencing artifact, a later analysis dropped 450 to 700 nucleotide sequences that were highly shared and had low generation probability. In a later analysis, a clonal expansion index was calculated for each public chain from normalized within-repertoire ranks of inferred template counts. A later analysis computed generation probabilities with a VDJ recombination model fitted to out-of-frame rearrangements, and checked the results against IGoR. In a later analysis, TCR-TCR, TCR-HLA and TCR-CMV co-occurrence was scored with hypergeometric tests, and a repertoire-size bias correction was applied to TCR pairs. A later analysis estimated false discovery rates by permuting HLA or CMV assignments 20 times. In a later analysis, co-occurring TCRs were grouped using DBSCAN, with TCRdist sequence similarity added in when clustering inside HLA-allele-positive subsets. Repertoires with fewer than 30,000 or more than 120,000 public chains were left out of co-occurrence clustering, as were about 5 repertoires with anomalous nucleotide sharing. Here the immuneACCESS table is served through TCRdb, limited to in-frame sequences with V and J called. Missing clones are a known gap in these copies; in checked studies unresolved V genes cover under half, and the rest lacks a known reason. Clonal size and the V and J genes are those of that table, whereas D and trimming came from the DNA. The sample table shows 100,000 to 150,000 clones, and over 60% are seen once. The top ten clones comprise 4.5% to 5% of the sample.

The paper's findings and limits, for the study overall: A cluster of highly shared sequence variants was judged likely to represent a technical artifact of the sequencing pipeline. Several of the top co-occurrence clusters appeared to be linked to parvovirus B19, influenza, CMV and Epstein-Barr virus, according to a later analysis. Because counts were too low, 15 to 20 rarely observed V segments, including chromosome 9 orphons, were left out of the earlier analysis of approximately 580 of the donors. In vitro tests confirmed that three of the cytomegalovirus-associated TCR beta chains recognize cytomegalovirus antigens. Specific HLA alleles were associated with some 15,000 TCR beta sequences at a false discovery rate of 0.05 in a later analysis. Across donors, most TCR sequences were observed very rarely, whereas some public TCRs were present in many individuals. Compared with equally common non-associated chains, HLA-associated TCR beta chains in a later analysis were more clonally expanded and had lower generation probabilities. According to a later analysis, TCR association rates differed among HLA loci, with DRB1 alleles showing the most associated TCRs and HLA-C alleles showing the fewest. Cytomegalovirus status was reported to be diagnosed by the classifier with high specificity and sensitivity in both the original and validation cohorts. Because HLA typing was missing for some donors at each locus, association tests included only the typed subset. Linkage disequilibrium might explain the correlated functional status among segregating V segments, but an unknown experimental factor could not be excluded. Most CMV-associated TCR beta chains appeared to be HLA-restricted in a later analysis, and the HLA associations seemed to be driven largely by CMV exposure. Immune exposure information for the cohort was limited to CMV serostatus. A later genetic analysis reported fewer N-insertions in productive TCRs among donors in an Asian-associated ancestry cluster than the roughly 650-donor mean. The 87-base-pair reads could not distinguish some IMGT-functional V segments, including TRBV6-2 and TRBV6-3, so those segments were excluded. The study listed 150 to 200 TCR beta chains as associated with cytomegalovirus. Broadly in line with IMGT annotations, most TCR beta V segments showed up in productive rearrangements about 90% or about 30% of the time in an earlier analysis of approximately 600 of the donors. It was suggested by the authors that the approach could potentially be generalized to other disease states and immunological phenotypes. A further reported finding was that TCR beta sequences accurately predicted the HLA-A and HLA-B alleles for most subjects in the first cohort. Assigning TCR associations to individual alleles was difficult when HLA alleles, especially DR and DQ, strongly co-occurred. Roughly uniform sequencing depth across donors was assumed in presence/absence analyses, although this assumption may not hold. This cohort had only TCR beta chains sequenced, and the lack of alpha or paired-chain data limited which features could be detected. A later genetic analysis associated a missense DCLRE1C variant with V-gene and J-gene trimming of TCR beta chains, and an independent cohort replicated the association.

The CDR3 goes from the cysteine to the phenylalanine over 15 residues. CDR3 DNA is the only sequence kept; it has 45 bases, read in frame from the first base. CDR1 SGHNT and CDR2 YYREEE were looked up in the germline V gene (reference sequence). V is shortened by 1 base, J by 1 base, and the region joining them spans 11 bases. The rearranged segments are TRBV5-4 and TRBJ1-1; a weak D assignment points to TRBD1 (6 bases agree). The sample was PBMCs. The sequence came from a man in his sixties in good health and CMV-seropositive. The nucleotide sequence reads TGTGCCAGCAGCTTGATTAAGGGACAGAACACTGAAGCTTTCTTT. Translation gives CASSLIKGQNTEAFF.